This T cell receptor beta chain derives from a study of early T cells in non-severe SARS-CoV-2 infection. Overall study results and limits: The study's VDJdb matching favored anti-spike CD8 responses and missed private and CD4 specificities.

Note on this clonotype: As yet, its antigen is unknown.

The protocol attached unique molecular identifiers to individual cDNA molecules. TCRdb reanalysed the 5' RACE reads using MiXCR and keeps one entry per CDR3 protein. This table has 100,000 to 140,000 distinct CDR3 sequences, roughly 11% appearing once. Source material: whole blood. The receptor was isolated from an adult who was a healthcare worker with PCR-confirmed SARS-CoV-2 infection or an uninfected control (not recorded which).

The CDR3 here is CASRLTDPYNEQFF. For the CDR3, the DNA is TGTGCCAGCAGATTAACGGACCCCTACAATGAGCAGTTCTTC. The gene calls are TRBV7-9 and TRBJ2-1; D unresolved. The length of the CDR3 is 14 residues. Germline lookup yields CDR1 SEHNR and CDR2 FQNEAQ (reference sequence). V was clipped by 6 bases and J by 2 bases, with 11 bases between them.